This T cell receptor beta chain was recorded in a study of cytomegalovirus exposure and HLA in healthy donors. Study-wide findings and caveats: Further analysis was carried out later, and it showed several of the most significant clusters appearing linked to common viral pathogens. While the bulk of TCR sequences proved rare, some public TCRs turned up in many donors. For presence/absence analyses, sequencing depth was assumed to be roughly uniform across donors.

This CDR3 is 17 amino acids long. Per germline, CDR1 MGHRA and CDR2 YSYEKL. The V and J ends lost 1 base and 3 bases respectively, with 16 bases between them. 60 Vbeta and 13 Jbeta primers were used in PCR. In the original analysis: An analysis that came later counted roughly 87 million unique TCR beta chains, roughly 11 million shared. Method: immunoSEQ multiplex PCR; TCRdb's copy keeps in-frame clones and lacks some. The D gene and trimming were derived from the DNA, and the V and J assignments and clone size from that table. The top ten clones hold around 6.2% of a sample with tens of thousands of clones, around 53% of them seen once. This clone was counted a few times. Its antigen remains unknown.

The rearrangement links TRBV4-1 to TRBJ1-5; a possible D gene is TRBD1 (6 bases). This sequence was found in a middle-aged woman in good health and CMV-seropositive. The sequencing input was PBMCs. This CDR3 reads CASSQAEQGRNNQPQHF. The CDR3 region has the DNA TGCGCCAGCAGCCAAGCTGAACAGGGTAGAAACAATCAGCCCCAGCATTTT.